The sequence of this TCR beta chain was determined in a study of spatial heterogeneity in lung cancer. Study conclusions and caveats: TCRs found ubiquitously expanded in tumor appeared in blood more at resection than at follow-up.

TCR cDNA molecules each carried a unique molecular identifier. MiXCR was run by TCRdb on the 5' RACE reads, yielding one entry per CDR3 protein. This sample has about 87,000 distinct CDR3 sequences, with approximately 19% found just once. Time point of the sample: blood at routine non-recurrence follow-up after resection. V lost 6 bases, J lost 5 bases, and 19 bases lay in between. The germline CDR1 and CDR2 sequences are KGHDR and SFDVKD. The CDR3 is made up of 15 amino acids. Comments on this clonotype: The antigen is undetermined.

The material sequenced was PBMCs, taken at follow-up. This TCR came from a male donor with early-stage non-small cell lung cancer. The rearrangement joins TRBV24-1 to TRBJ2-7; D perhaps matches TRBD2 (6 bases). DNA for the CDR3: TGTGCCACCAGTCCATCGGGAGAGGTATCCCACGAGCAGTACTTC. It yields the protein CATSPSGEVSHEQYF.